The 14 T cell receptor beta chains in this list originate from one sample, sequenced in a study of blood T cells in healthy people across ages. Through a sample-barcoded 5' primer and a J-beta primer mix, a second PCR was run for roughly 6 to 12 cycles. TCRdb redid the calling of the 5' RACE reads with MiXCR, one entry per CDR3 protein. The sample yields a few hundred thousand distinct CDR3 sequences, roughly half seen once. The sample consisted of blood. Source of these receptors: a man aged 60 to 75 in good health.

This clonotype was detected once. Sequence at one end of the junction differs from germline and may be a read error. The V and J genes are TRBV5-6 and TRBJ2-1, with D possibly TRBD2 on 6 matching bases. Germline CDR1 is SGHDT and CDR2 is YYEEEE. The CDR3 is 13 amino acids. In nucleotides, the CDR3 is TGTGCCAGCAGCGGGGGGACCTACAATGAGCGGTTCTTC. It translates to CASSGGTYNERFF.

This clonotype was seen a single time. This chain connects TRBV14 to TRBJ2-7; 9 bases map to TRBD2. This CDR3 is built from 13 residues. V lost 4 bases to trimming and J lost 11 bases; unmatched junction nucleotides: 9. The germline gives CDR1 SGHDN, CDR2 FVKESK. CDR3 DNA sequence: TGTGCCAGCAGCCCGCTTGCGGGAGGGCAAGAGTACTTC. Translation: CASSPLAGGQEYF.

The J gene is TRBJ1-1, the V gene TRBV20-1; 9 positions agree with TRBD1. Germline V gives CDR1 DFQATT, CDR2 SNEGSKA (reference sequence). This CDR3 is built from 16 residues. V shed 5 bases and J 5 bases; nucleotides not matched to a gene: 15. The CDR3 reads CSAPYPQGAWGTEAFF. The CDR3 nucleotides are TGCAGTGCTCCCTACCCACAGGGGGCCTGGGGGACTGAAGCTTTCTTT.

The sample holds a few counts of this clonotype. The V call is TRBV28, the J call TRBJ1-1; D unresolved. Looked up from germline, CDR1 is MDHEN and CDR2 is SYDVKM. This CDR3 has 13 residues. Trimming pared 10 bases from V and 0 bases from J, leaving 12 bases between. The DNA for the CDR3 is TGTGCCACTACTTCCGGGGTGAACACTGAAGCTTTCTTT. It specifies CATTSGVNTEAFF. Full variable domain (rest looked up from reference TRBV28 and TRBJ1-1): DVKVTQSSRYLVKRTGEKVFLECVQDMDHENMFWYRQDPGLGLRLIYFSYDVKMKEKGDIPEGYSVSREKKERFSLILESASTNQTSMYLCATTSGVNTEAFFGQGTRLTVV.

This clonotype has just one count. The chain couples TRBV7-8 to TRBJ2-7; D perhaps matches TRBD2 (7 bases). The V gene's germline CDR1 is SGHVS and CDR2 FQNEAQ. The CDR3 is 18 amino acids. V was trimmed by 2 bases and J by 1 base, leaving 21 bases between them. This chain's CDR3 is CASSLMGSSGGFSYEQYF. The CDR3 bases are TGTGCCAGCAGCTTAATGGGGTCTTCGGGGGGCTTTTCCTACGAGCAGTACTTC.

V is TRBV12-3 or TRBV12-4 and J is TRBJ2-3; TRBD1 is a possible D gene (6 bases). This CDR3 has 15 amino acids. The ends were cut back, 5 bases at V and 4 bases at J, with 16 bases in the middle. DNA of the CDR3: TGTGCCAGCAGTCACCTGGGACAAAGGGCAGATACGCAGTATTTT. Protein product: CASSHLGQRADTQYF.

This clonotype was seen more than once but under ten times. The chain carries TRBV18 and TRBJ2-3, with a possible D match to TRBD2 (6 bases). Germline V gene data show CDR1 as KGHSH and CDR2 as LQKENI. CDR3 length equals 14 residues. Trimming removed 10 bases at V and 1 base at J, with 15 bases between. Here the CDR3 DNA reads TGTGCCACCACCGGAGGGCTTCGCACAGATACGCAGTATTTT. This codes for CATTGGLRTDTQYF.

This rearrangement joins TRBV20-1 to TRBJ2-6; 9 bases match TRBD1. Germline V CDR1 and CDR2: DFQATT, SNEGSKA (reference sequence). V lost 5 bases to trimming and J lost 2 bases; unmatched junction nucleotides: 13. The CDR3 contains 18 residues. CDR3 nucleotides: TGCAGTGCTGGAACAGGGGGCGCATTAACGGCTGGGGCCAACGTCCTGACTTTC. Translating gives CSAGTGGALTAGANVLTF.

Points on this clonotype: A much larger clone is a single base away; this may be a read error. The DNA for the CDR3 is TGTGCCAGCAGCCCGAGGGTAATGAAGATGCTTGGCTACACCTTC. This translates into CASSPRVMKMLGYTF. The chain carries TRBV7-2 and TRBJ1-2; no clear D gene. The V gene lost 5 bases and the J gene lost 7 bases, with 20 bases spanning the gap. CDR3 length: 15 amino acids. Per the germline V gene, CDR1 is SGHTA and CDR2 is FQGNSA.

This clonotype has a handful of counts. This chain links TRBV10-3 with TRBJ1-2; 9 bases are shared with TRBD1. Germline trimming cut 2 bases from V and 3 bases from J; bases unmatched to any gene: 7. The CDR3 covers 16 residues. Germline CDR1 ENHRY, CDR2 SYGVKD. CDR3 region: CAISEETGGEDYGYTF. The CDR3 coding sequence is TGTGCCATCAGTGAGGAGACAGGGGGAGAGGACTATGGCTACACCTTC.

This clonotype was seen a few times. The CDR3 DNA reads TGCAGTGCTAGTTCAAGCGGGAGGGCCGGGAATGAGCAGTTCTTC. Its protein product is CSASSSGRAGNEQFF. The chain couples TRBV20-1 to TRBJ2-1; 10 bases align to TRBD2. The CDR3 extends over 15 amino acids. Trimming took 3 bases from V and 7 from J; bases not matched to a gene: 9. Per the germline V gene, CDR1 is DFQATT and CDR2 is SNEGSKA (reference sequence).

The chain couples TRBV18 to TRBJ1-4; D unresolved. V dropped 4 bases and J dropped 7 bases, with 13 bases sitting between them. The CDR3 is 14 residues long. Germline V gene sequence: CDR1 KGHSH, CDR2 LQKENI. The DNA for the CDR3 is TGTGCCAGCTCACACCAAGAAGGGTCTGAAAAACTGTTTTTT. This sequence encodes CASSHQEGSEKLFF.

The J gene is TRBJ2-7, the V gene TRBV7-2; 10 bases are shared with TRBD2. The CDR3 totals 14 residues. V lost 5 bases to trimming and J lost 5 bases; unmatched junction nucleotides: 6. Germline V CDR1 and CDR2: SGHTA, FQGNSA. The chain's CDR3 is CASSLGTSVDEQYF. DNA of the CDR3: TGTGCCAGCAGCCTTGGGACTAGCGTGGACGAGCAGTACTTC.

The genes are TRBV20-1 and TRBJ1-2; D might be TRBD1 (5 bases). Trimming pared 2 bases from V and 7 bases from J, leaving 17 bases between. The CDR3 consists of 14 residues. Germline V CDR1 and CDR2: DFQATT, SNEGSKA (reference sequence). CDR3 sequence (DNA): TGCAGTGCTAGATCCCCCGACAGCCCAGGTGGCTACACCTTC. Protein product: CSARSPDSPGGYTF.